The 28 T cell receptor beta chains presented below share a single source sample, sequenced in a study of beta chain features in type 1 diabetes. Expressed TCRB transcripts were sequenced because the entire RNA isolate underwent reverse transcription. Only in-frame clones appear in the TCRdb table, and some are missing; sequencing was by immunoSEQ multiplex PCR. In the table there are under 450,000 clones, 14% of which are singletons. Sequenced input: naive CD4+ T cells from blood. The receptor source for this set is a man aged 25-40 years in good health.

This clone turned up a few times. This chain uses TRBV30 with TRBJ2-3, with D perhaps matching TRBD2 (5 bases). Per germline, CDR1 GTSNPN and CDR2 SVGIG (reference sequence). CDR3 length: 15 amino acids. Trimming pared 2 bases from V and 0 bases from J, leaving 12 bases between. For the CDR3, the DNA is TGTGCCTGGAGTCGGGGTCGAGTTAGCACAGATACGCAGTATTTT. It specifies CAWSRGRVSTDTQYF.

In this sample, this clone turned up a few times. This chain connects TRBV4-1 to TRBJ1-6; D call uncertain. The CDR3 length is 12 residues. Between the trimmed V and J ends, which lost 3 bases and 9 bases, there was a span of 6 bases. Germline-derived CDR1 and CDR2 are MGHRA and YSYEKL. CDR3 sequence: CASSQTGSPLHF. The CDR3 nucleotides read TGCGCCAGCAGCCAGACCGGTTCACCCCTCCACTTT.

This clone was detected a few times. The chain links TRBV5-6 to TRBJ2-1; TRBD2 aligns across 7 bases. Germline values: CDR1 SGHDT, CDR2 YYEEEE. The length of the CDR3 is 16 residues. V lost 4 bases, J lost 6 bases, and 13 bases stayed unmatched. CDR3 DNA: TGTGCCAGCAGCGACTTTGGGACTAAAAAAACCAATGAGCAGTTCTTC. Protein product: CASSDFGTKKTNEQFF.

This chain links TRBV7-9 with TRBJ2-4; D unresolved. The CDR3 length is 12 residues. Trimming left V 5 bases short and J 9 bases short, with 11 bases between. Germline V gene sequence: CDR1 SEHNR, CDR2 FQNEAQ (reference sequence). The CDR3 DNA follows: TGTGCCAGCAGCCCCCCAAGGGCCATTCAGTACTTC. Amino acids: CASSPPRAIQYF. The complete variable domain, with remaining parts taken from reference TRBV7-9 and TRBJ2-4, reads DTGVSQNPRHKITKRGQNVTFRCDPISEHNRLYWYRQTLGQGPEFLTYFQNEAQLEKSRLLSDRFSAERPKGSFSTLEIQRTEQGDSAMYLCASSPPRAIQYFGAGTRLSVL.

This clone was found a few times. This chain uses TRBV13 with TRBJ2-3, with D possibly being TRBD2 (6 bases). The CDR3 length is 16 residues. The germline CDR1 and CDR2 sequences are PRHDT and FYEKMQ (reference sequence). Trimming shortened V by 3 bases and J by 0 bases, and 13 bases separated the two germline ends. The CDR3 region has the DNA TGTGCCAGCAGCTTTCCCCACGGGGGTAGCACAGATACGCAGTATTTT. It yields the protein CASSFPHGGSTDTQYF.

V is TRBV4-1 and J is TRBJ2-7, with 7 bases that match TRBD1. The germline V gene has CDR1 MGHRA and CDR2 YSYEKL. The length of the CDR3 is 17 residues. The trim removed 2 bases at V and 3 bases at J, leaving 13 bases unmatched. CDR3 sequence reads: CASSQSPPGTEFYEQYF. In nucleotides, the CDR3 is TGCGCCAGCAGCCAATCCCCCCCCGGGACAGAGTTCTACGAGCAGTACTTC.

This chain connects TRBV30 to TRBJ2-3; D may be TRBD2 (5 bases). V was clipped by 0 bases and J by 0 bases, with 16 bases between them. The germline CDR1 and CDR2 sequences are GTSNPN and SVGIG (reference sequence). The CDR3 is 17 residues long. The CDR3 bases are TGTGCCTGGAGTGTACGAGGGAGTAGAAAAAGCACAGATACGCAGTATTTT. This gives the protein CAWSVRGSRKSTDTQYF.

This clone has only a few counts. The chain links TRBV6-5 to TRBJ2-3; a weak D match, TRBD1 (6 bases). V was pared by 0 bases and J by 3 bases, with 13 bases between. The CDR3 sequence is 16 residues long. Germline CDR1 reads MNHEY; CDR2 reads SVGAGI. CDR3: CASSYSYQGKTDTQYF. The CDR3 DNA follows: TGTGCCAGCAGTTACTCGTACCAGGGGAAAACAGATACGCAGTATTTT.

The chain carries TRBV7-8 and TRBJ2-5; D remains unclear. CDR1 is SGHVS and CDR2 is FQNEAQ in the germline V gene. Trimming took off 5 bases at V and 1 base at J, with 14 bases between the two ends. The CDR3 runs to 15 residues. The CDR3 DNA reads TGTGCCAGCAGCCCGAAAAGGACGGGCCAAGAGACCCAGTACTTC. Protein: CASSPKRTGQETQYF. Full variable domain (rest looked up from reference TRBV7-8 and TRBJ2-5): GAGVSQSPRYKVAKRGQDVALRCDPISGHVSLFWYQQALGQGPEFLTYFQNEAQLDKSGLPSDRFFAERPEGSVSTLKIQRTQQEDSAVYLCASSPKRTGQETQYFGPGTRLLVL.

This chain links TRBV13 with TRBJ2-5; a weak D match, TRBD2 (5 bases). The CDR3 totals 14 residues. The V gene's germline CDR1 is PRHDT and CDR2 FYEKMQ (reference sequence). The ends were cut back, 5 bases at V and 5 bases at J, with 15 bases in the middle. CDR3 residues: CASSAPGLGETQYF. In DNA form, the CDR3 reads TGTGCCAGCAGCGCACCCGGACTGGGGGAGACCCAGTACTTC.

The chain joins TRBV7-9 to TRBJ2-5, with TRBD2 matching 9 bases. This CDR3 spans 15 amino acids. CDR1 is SEHNR and CDR2 is FQNEAQ in the germline V gene (reference sequence). V dropped 0 bases and J dropped 1; count of bases not matched to a gene: 0. CDR3 in amino acids: CASSLAAGGQETQYF. CDR3 in DNA: TGTGCCAGCAGCTTAGCAGCGGGAGGCCAAGAGACCCAGTACTTC.

The V call is TRBV4-3, the J call TRBJ2-3; D possibly corresponds to TRBD2 (6 bases). CDR1 and CDR2 from the germline V gene are LGHNA and YSLEER. This CDR3 is built from 18 residues. V lost 2 bases and J 2 bases, leaving 20 bases between the germline ends. CDR3 in DNA: TGCGCCAGCAGCCAACCCGGGAGCCCGGCGGACAACACAGATACGCAGTATTTT. Residues: CASSQPGSPADNTDTQYF.

The V call is TRBV7-2, the J call TRBJ2-7; TRBD2 agrees at 12 bases. The CDR3 loop spans 15 amino acids. Germline CDR1 is SGHTA and CDR2 is FQGNSA. With V trimmed by 4 bases and J by 5 bases, 6 bases remained unmatched. The CDR3 DNA is TGTGCCAGCAGCTCCCTAGCGGGAGGGCCCCACGAGCAGTACGTC. The encoded protein is CASSSLAGGPHEQYV.

This sequence joins TRBV7-9 and TRBJ1-2, with D perhaps matching TRBD1 (5 bases). The length of the CDR3 is 14 residues. V dropped 1 base and J dropped 3 bases, with 9 bases sitting between them. Germline CDR1 and CDR2: SEHNR and FQNEAQ (reference sequence). CDR3: CASSLGGTDYGYTF. For the CDR3, the DNA is TGTGCCAGCAGCTTAGGCGGGACGGACTATGGCTACACCTTC.

The chain carries TRBV7-2 and TRBJ1-2; D is unresolved. Germline-derived CDR1 and CDR2 are SGHTA and FQGNSA. The ends were cut back, 0 bases at V and 2 bases at J, with 7 bases in the middle. The CDR3 covers 14 residues. This CDR3 is CASSLAFTNYGYTF. The DNA for the CDR3 is TGTGCCAGCAGCTTAGCGTTTACGAACTATGGCTACACCTTC.

The chain recombines TRBV10-3 with TRBJ2-6; D might be TRBD2 (5 bases). Germline-derived CDR1 and CDR2 are ENHRY and SYGVKD. The CDR3 is made up of 11 amino acids. V shed 10 bases and J shed 8 bases, with 9 bases lying between them. The CDR3, as DNA: TGTGCCACTGGACTCTCCAACGTCCTGACTTTC. Protein: CATGLSNVLTF.

This clone was seen only a few times. The DNA of the CDR3 is TGCAGCGTTGAACCCCTTCAAGAGACCCAGTACTTC. It specifies CSVEPLQETQYF. This chain connects TRBV29-1 to TRBJ2-5, with unresolved D. The CDR3 has 12 amino acids. Per germline, CDR1 SQVTM and CDR2 ANQGSEA. V lost 2 bases and J lost 2, with 6 bases in between.

There are a few counts of this clone. Written as DNA, the CDR3 is TGTGCCAGCAGTAACGAGCGGGAATTGGAGACCCAGTACTTC. Amino acid sequence: CASSNERELETQYF. The chain recombines TRBV5-6 with TRBJ2-5; 7 positions agree with TRBD2. Germline loops: CDR1 SGHDT, CDR2 YYEEEE. Trimming took 5 bases from V and 5 from J; bases not matched to a gene: 9. This CDR3 is built from 14 residues.

This clone occurred a few times. The rearrangement uses TRBV10-3 and TRBJ1-2; 9 nucleotides match TRBD1. The CDR3 runs 14 residues. Germline lookup yields CDR1 ENHRY and CDR2 SYGVKD. V lost 6 bases and J lost 8; bases outside the gene matches: 10. CDR3 amino acids: CAIRGDRAFEGYTF. CDR3 in DNA: TGTGCCATCAGGGGGGACAGGGCCTTTGAAGGCTACACCTTC.

This clone was picked up a small number of times. The rearrangement joins TRBV30 to TRBJ1-5; weak D call: TRBD1 (6 bases). From germline, CDR1 is GTSNPN and CDR2 SVGIG (reference sequence). The V end was cut by 2 bases, the J end by 9 bases, with 11 bases between. The CDR3 contains 12 residues. CDR3 residues: CAWSQSDRPQHF. CDR3 nucleotide sequence: TGTGCCTGGAGTCAATCGGACAGGCCCCAGCATTTT.

This clone was counted between two and nine times. V gene TRBV30 combines with J gene TRBJ1-2; 10 bases map to TRBD1. The CDR3 has 12 residues. V lost 5 bases, J lost 6 bases, and 3 bases stayed unmatched. Germline loops: CDR1 GTSNPN, CDR2 SVGIG (reference sequence). The CDR3: CAWGQGGHGYTF. CDR3 bases: TGTGCCTGGGGACAGGGGGGACATGGCTACACCTTC.

The sample holds a few counts of this clone. V usage is TRBV30 and J usage is TRBJ2-2; no definite D call. V was clipped by 6 bases and J by 0 bases, with 17 bases between them. Germline assignment: CDR1 GTSNPN and CDR2 SVGIG (reference sequence). This CDR3 has 16 amino acids. The CDR3 region has the DNA TGTGCCTGCCTCAACCCGAGGTCCCCGAACACCGGGGAGCTGTTTTTT. Translated: CACLNPRSPNTGELFF.

This clone was detected only a few times. The chain recombines TRBV9 with TRBJ1-4, with D possibly TRBD1 on 5 matching bases. The CDR3 sequence is 15 residues long. Between the trimmed V and J ends, which lost 4 bases and 8 bases, there was a span of 18 bases. Germline-derived CDR1 and CDR2 are SGDLS and YYNGEE. CDR3 DNA sequence: TGTGCCAGCAGCCCAGACAAGGGGCTAAGGGAAAAACTGTTTTTT. The encoded protein is CASSPDKGLREKLFF.

The V gene is TRBV30, the J gene TRBJ2-1; TRBD2 matches 10 bases. The J segment lost 7 bases and the V segment lost 4 bases, leaving 7 bases of the junction unmatched. This CDR3 is built from 14 residues. Germline assignment: CDR1 GTSNPN and CDR2 SVGIG (reference sequence). CDR3 protein: CAWTSGRIRNEQFF. In nucleotides, the CDR3 is TGTGCCTGGACTAGCGGGAGAATTAGGAATGAGCAGTTCTTC.

In its sample, this clone was seen a few times. The V call is TRBV7-9, the J call TRBJ1-1; D unresolved. The CDR3 loop spans 13 amino acids. Trimming took off 4 bases at V and 0 bases at J, with 6 bases between the two ends. Per germline, CDR1 SEHNR and CDR2 FQNEAQ (reference sequence). The CDR3 region is CASSSIMNTEAFF. The CDR3 coding sequence is TGTGCCAGCAGCTCTATAATGAACACTGAAGCTTTCTTT.

This clone appeared a few times. V usage is TRBV9 and J usage is TRBJ2-5; the match to TRBD2 covers 9 bases. The trim removed 3 bases at V and 1 base at J, leaving 7 bases unmatched. The CDR3 runs 16 residues. The germline CDR1 and CDR2 sequences are SGDLS and YYNGEE. The CDR3, as DNA: TGTGCCAGCAGCGCCCGACTAGCGGAGCCCCAAGAGACCCAGTACTTC. Its translation is CASSARLAEPQETQYF.

The chain has TRBV4-3 and TRBJ1-2; perhaps TRBD1 as D (6 bases). Trimming removed 0 bases at V and 4 bases at J, with 15 bases between. CDR1 and CDR2 from the germline V gene are LGHNA and YSLEER. This CDR3 comprises 16 residues. The CDR3 protein is CASSQDFRTASYGYTF. The CDR3 DNA reads TGCGCCAGCAGCCAAGATTTTCGGACAGCCTCCTATGGCTACACCTTC.

This chain connects TRBV7-2 to TRBJ2-7; D may be TRBD1 (5 bases). Trimming took off 4 bases at V and 7 bases at J, with 14 bases between the two ends. The germline CDR1 and CDR2 sequences are SGHTA and FQGNSA. This CDR3 spans 13 amino acids. The CDR3 here is CASSSTGRWEQYV. In DNA, the CDR3 is TGTGCCAGCAGCTCCACAGGTCGATGGGAGCAGTACGTC.